This entry features one T cell receptor beta chain sequence. Antigen specificity is unknown. This record belongs to a study of shared clonotypes between healthy human individuals. As for the study in general: Ranging from 18 to 49 in age, donors were two women and a few men. Three plates were used per donor for CD4 naive, three for CD4 memory, two for CD8 naive and one for CD8 memory. Study conclusions and caveats: The diversity represented, both genetic and in exposure history, was limited by few donors.

Sorted subsets were amplified in replicate PCRs using 200 ng DNA, roughly 30,000 T cell genomes. Using immunoSEQ multiplex PCR, the repertoire was profiled, and TCRdb retains in-frame clones only, with some absent. The profile shows fewer than 1.8 million clones, about 98.5% of them singletons. Losses at the gene ends were 7 bases for V and 4 bases for J; bases not matched to a gene: 14. CDR1 and CDR2 from the germline V gene are SGHKS and YYEKEE (reference sequence). The CDR3 is 15 residues long. The genes are TRBV5-5 and TRBJ2-7; 7 bases fit TRBD1. The clonotype comes from a man aged 25-45 years in good health. The material sequenced was naive CD4+ T cells sorted from blood. Noted subset: CD45RA+ positively selected. The CDR3 nucleotides read TGTGCCAGCCGACTCGAGGGGGACAGATCATACGAGCAGTACTTC. It codes for CASRLEGDRSYEQYF.